These 3 T cell receptor beta chains were sequenced from one sample in a study of breast tumors, draining lymph nodes, adjacent tissues listed by TCRdb under 2016. Library preparation used multiplex PCR. For sequencing, an Illumina HiSeq 2000 was employed. TCRdb reprocessing: public reads trimmed at Q25 with fastp, clones called with MiXCR, in-frame beta chains kept. One record per CDR3 amino acid sequence lists the most common genes and DNA. The sample contains 270,000 or so distinct CDR3 sequences, about 33% of them found a single time. More than 1% of the sample rests with the top ten. Lymph node samples came from the axillary draining lymph nodes of breast cancer patients. The sequencing input was axillary lymph node tissue. These receptor sequences come from a female donor with breast cancer. Some clones in this sample may be carry-over from other donors' samples.

Of note for this clonotype: Just one base apart from a much larger clone, this may be a read error. J is TRBJ2-7 and V is TRBV20-1; 7 positions agree with TRBD1. The CDR3 sequence is 13 residues long. CDR1 DFQATT and CDR2 SNEGSKA come from the germline V gene (reference sequence). Written as DNA, the CDR3 is TGCAGTGCTAGGCCGGGACAGTCCTACGCGCAGTACTTC. Protein: CSARPGQSYAQYF.

This clonotype was counted once. The rearrangement joins TRBV20-1 to TRBJ2-3; 12 nucleotides align to TRBD1. CDR1 is DFQATT, CDR2 SNEGSKA, per germline (reference sequence). This CDR3 contains 15 residues. J was trimmed by 5 bases and V by 3 bases; bases with no gene match: 6. The CDR3 sequence is CSARRGTGGLDTQYF. In DNA, the CDR3 is TGCAGTGCTAGGCGGGGGACAGGGGGCCTAGATACGCAGTATTTT.

The table lists this clonotype with many counts. J is TRBJ2-5 and V is TRBV4-1; TRBD2 is a possible D gene (6 bases). V lost 1 base and J 0 bases, leaving 12 bases between the germline ends. The CDR3 extends over 16 amino acids. Germline CDR1 and CDR2: MGHRA and YSYEKL. CDR3 bases: TGCGCCAGCAGCCAAGGGCCAGCGGGTAACCAAGAGACCCAGTACTTC. It codes for CASSQGPAGNQETQYF.